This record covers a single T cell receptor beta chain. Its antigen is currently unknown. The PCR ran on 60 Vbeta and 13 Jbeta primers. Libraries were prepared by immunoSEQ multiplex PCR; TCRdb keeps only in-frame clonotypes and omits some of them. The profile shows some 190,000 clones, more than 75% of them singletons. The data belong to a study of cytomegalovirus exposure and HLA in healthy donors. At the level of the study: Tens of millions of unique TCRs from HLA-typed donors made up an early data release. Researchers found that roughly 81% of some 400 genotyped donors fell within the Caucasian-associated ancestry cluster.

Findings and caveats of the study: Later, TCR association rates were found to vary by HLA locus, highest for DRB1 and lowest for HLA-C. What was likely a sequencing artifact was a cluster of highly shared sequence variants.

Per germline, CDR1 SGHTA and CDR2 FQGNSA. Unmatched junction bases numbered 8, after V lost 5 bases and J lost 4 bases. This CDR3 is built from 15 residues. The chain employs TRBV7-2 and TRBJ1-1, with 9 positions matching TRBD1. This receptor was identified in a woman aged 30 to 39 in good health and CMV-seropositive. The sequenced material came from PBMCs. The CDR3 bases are TGTGCCAGCAGCCCCTGGACAGGGGAGGGCACTGAAGCTTTCTTT. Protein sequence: CASSPWTGEGTEAFF.